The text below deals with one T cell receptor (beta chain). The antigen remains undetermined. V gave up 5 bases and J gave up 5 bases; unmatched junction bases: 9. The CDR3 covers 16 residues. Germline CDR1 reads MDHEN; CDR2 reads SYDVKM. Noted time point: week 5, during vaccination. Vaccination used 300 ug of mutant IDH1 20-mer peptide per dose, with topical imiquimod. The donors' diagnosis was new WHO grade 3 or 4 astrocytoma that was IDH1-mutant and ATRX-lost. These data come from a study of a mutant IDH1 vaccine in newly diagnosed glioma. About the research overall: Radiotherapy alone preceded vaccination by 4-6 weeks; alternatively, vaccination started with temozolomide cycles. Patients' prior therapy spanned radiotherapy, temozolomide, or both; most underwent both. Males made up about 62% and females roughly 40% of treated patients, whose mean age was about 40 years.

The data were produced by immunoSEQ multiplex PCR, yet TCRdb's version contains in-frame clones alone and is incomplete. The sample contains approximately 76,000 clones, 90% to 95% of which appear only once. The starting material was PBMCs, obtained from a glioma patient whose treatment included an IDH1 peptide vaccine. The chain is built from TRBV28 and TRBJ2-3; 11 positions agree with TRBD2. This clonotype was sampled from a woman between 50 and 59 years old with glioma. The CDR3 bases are TGTGCCAGCAGTCCCTCACTAGCGGGAGCGAGAGATACGCAGTATTTT. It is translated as CASSPSLAGARDTQYF.